The rows below give T cell receptor beta chains drawn from one sample of a study of long-term antiretroviral therapy in people with HIV. Only in-frame clones appear in the TCRdb table, and some are missing; sequencing was by immunoSEQ multiplex PCR. The sample holds approximately 32,000 clones; about four fifths are singletons and the top ten take 7.9%. The specimen was unsorted PBMCs, collected 0.4 years before starting antiretroviral therapy. The receptors come from a man aged 18 to 35 with HIV. Both conserved end residues are part of each CDR3. Fields, in order: clone size, J gene, D gene, V gene, CDR3 DNA, CDR3 protein. A D gene is named only where the DNA matches it firmly. Clone size appears in some rows only: once, few, many, or a class for an expanded clone.

clone size: .; J gene: TRBJ2-7; D gene: .; V gene: TRBV5-1; CDR3 DNA: TGCGCCAGCAGCTTGGAGGGCCTAGCGATTAACGAGCAGTACTTC; CDR3 protein: CASSLEGLAINEQYF
clone size: .; J gene: TRBJ2-1; D gene: TRBD1; V gene: TRBV29-1; CDR3 DNA: TGCAGCGTTGATGTAGGGGGCGCGTTCAATGAGCAGTTCTTC; CDR3 protein: CSVDVGGAFNEQFF
clone size: .; J gene: TRBJ2-5; D gene: .; V gene: TRBV7-2; CDR3 DNA: TGTGCCAGCAGCTCCCTTCTTGGACGCGAGACCCAGTACTTC; CDR3 protein: CASSSLLGRETQYF
clone size: .; J gene: TRBJ1-5; D gene: .; V gene: TRBV2; CDR3 DNA: TGTGCCAGCAGTGGGGCACCCCAGCCCCAGCATTTT; CDR3 protein: CASSGAPQPQHF
clone size: .; J gene: TRBJ2-7; D gene: .; V gene: TRBV4-3; CDR3 DNA: TGCGCCAGCAGCCAAACGACAGGTACGAGGCAGTACTTC; CDR3 protein: CASSQTTGTRQYF
clone size: few; J gene: TRBJ2-7; D gene: .; V gene: TRBV28; CDR3 DNA: TGTGCCAGCAGTTTAGTTGGACGGGATCTAGGGGAGCAGTACTTC; CDR3 protein: CASSLVGRDLGEQYF
clone size: .; J gene: TRBJ2-3; D gene: .; V gene: TRBV28; CDR3 DNA: TGTGCCAGCAGTTTATCCGGGGCTTCCACAGATACGCAGTATTTT; CDR3 protein: CASSLSGASTDTQYF
clone size: .; J gene: TRBJ1-6; D gene: .; V gene: TRBV6-6; CDR3 DNA: TGTGCCAGCAGGGGAACAGGGCCGGGATCACCCCTCCACTTT; CDR3 protein: CASRGTGPGSPLHF
clone size: .; J gene: TRBJ2-4; D gene: .; V gene: TRBV6-6; CDR3 DNA: TGTGCCAGCAGTTACATCGGGGTAGCCAAAAACATTCAGTACTTC; CDR3 protein: CASSYIGVAKNIQYF
clone size: once; J gene: TRBJ2-4; D gene: .; V gene: TRBV7-2; CDR3 DNA: TGTGCCAGCAGCTTAGTTGGGTTGGACATTCAGTACTTC; CDR3 protein: CASSLVGLDIQYF
clone size: .; J gene: TRBJ2-3; D gene: .; V gene: TRBV29-1; CDR3 DNA: TGCAGCGTTCGTGGGGCGACGGCAGATACGCAGTATTTT; CDR3 protein: CSVRGATADTQYF
clone size: .; J gene: TRBJ2-1; D gene: .; V gene: TRBV10-3; CDR3 DNA: TGTGCCATCAGTAATCGCCGGGGGCTACAAGGCGACAATGAGCAGTTCTTC; CDR3 protein: CAISNRRGLQGDNEQFF
clone size: once; J gene: TRBJ2-1; D gene: .; V gene: TRBV6-6; CDR3 DNA: TGTGCCGGGGGAGGCGGCAATGAGCAGTTCTTC; CDR3 protein: CAGGGGNEQFF
clone size: .; J gene: TRBJ1-1; D gene: .; V gene: TRBV7-9; CDR3 DNA: TGTGCCAGCAGCTTAAGGGTAGGAGGCACTGAAGCTTTCTTT; CDR3 protein: CASSLRVGGTEAFF
clone size: .; J gene: TRBJ2-2; D gene: .; V gene: TRBV12-5; CDR3 DNA: TGTGCTAGTGCCTCCGGGACGGCGGGCACCGGGGAGCTGTTTTTT; CDR3 protein: CASASGTAGTGELFF
clone size: .; J gene: TRBJ1-4; D gene: .; V gene: TRBV4-1; CDR3 DNA: TGCGCCAGCAGCCAAGGGAGCAGTGCAACTAATGAAAAACTGTTTTTT; CDR3 protein: CASSQGSSATNEKLFF
clone size: .; J gene: TRBJ2-7; D gene: .; V gene: TRBV6-5; CDR3 DNA: TGTGCCAGCAGTTCGGGGTTGTCCGAGCAGTACTTC; CDR3 protein: CASSSGLSEQYF
clone size: .; J gene: TRBJ2-5; D gene: .; V gene: TRBV15; CDR3 DNA: TGTGCCACCAGCGCCCGGACTGGAGAGACCCAGTACTTC; CDR3 protein: CATSARTGETQYF
clone size: once; J gene: TRBJ2-3; D gene: .; V gene: TRBV5-1; CDR3 DNA: TGCGCCAGCAGCGGCATACTCGGGACCCCCACAGATACGCAGTATTTT; CDR3 protein: CASSGILGTPTDTQYF
clone size: once; J gene: TRBJ1-6; D gene: .; V gene: TRBV19; CDR3 DNA: TGTGCCACGCGGAGGACAGCGCGAGATTCACCCCTCCACTTT; CDR3 protein: CATRRTARDSPLHF
clone size: .; J gene: TRBJ2-3; D gene: .; V gene: TRBV28; CDR3 DNA: TGTGCCAGCAGACAGGGTACGCAGTATTTT; CDR3 protein: CASRQGTQYF
clone size: .; J gene: TRBJ2-7; D gene: .; V gene: TRBV28; CDR3 DNA: TGTGCCAGCAGTTTATCAGGAGTCTACGAGCAGTACTTC; CDR3 protein: CASSLSGVYEQYF
clone size: .; J gene: TRBJ2-1; D gene: TRBD2; V gene: TRBV4-1; CDR3 DNA: TGCGCCAGCAGCCAGGGACTAGCGGGGGTGTTGGGGAATGAGCAGTTCTTC; CDR3 protein: CASSQGLAGVLGNEQFF
clone size: .; J gene: TRBJ2-3; D gene: TRBD2; V gene: TRBV15; CDR3 DNA: TGTGCCACCAGGTCCATACCGACTAGCGGGGCGGGGGATACGCAGTATTTT; CDR3 protein: CATRSIPTSGAGDTQYF
clone size: .; J gene: TRBJ1-3; D gene: .; V gene: TRBV18; CDR3 DNA: TGTGCCAGCTCACCTACGGACATTCGGAACACCATATATTTT; CDR3 protein: CASSPTDIRNTIYF
clone size: .; J gene: TRBJ2-5; D gene: .; V gene: TRBV6-5; CDR3 DNA: TGTGCCAGCGGGGGCGCGGAGACCCAGTACTTC; CDR3 protein: CASGGAETQYF
clone size: few; J gene: TRBJ2-1; D gene: .; V gene: TRBV29-1; CDR3 DNA: TGCAGCCTTCGCACCCCTTACTACAATGAGCAGTTCTTC; CDR3 protein: CSLRTPYYNEQFF
clone size: few; J gene: TRBJ2-3; D gene: TRBD2; V gene: TRBV4-2; CDR3 DNA: TGTGCCAGCAGCCAAGAGTTCCGGGAGGGGTCAGATACGCAGTATTTT; CDR3 protein: CASSQEFREGSDTQYF
clone size: .; J gene: TRBJ2-5; D gene: .; V gene: TRBV30; CDR3 DNA: TGTGCCTCCGTACTTGGGGAGACCCAGTACTTC; CDR3 protein: CASVLGETQYF
clone size: .; J gene: TRBJ1-6; D gene: .; V gene: TRBV19; CDR3 DNA: TGTGCCAGTAGTATAGCAGACGGGATTCTCCACTTT; CDR3 protein: CASSIADGILHF
clone size: .; J gene: TRBJ1-1; D gene: TRBD1; V gene: TRBV19; CDR3 DNA: TGTGCCAGTAGTATGCCGACAGGGGCCTCGAACACTGAAGCTTTCTTT; CDR3 protein: CASSMPTGASNTEAFF
clone size: .; J gene: TRBJ1-2; D gene: .; V gene: TRBV5-8; CDR3 DNA: TGTGCCAGCAGCTGGGCGACCCCAAACTATGGCTACACCTTC; CDR3 protein: CASSWATPNYGYTF
clone size: .; J gene: TRBJ2-1; D gene: .; V gene: TRBV5-5; CDR3 DNA: TGTGCCAGCAGCGGGCGGGACAGCTCCTACAATGAGCAGTTCTTC; CDR3 protein: CASSGRDSSYNEQFF
clone size: few; J gene: TRBJ2-1; D gene: .; V gene: TRBV21-1; CDR3 DNA: TGTGCCAGCAGCAAACAACTAGCGGGAGGGAACAATGAGCAGTTCTTC; CDR3 protein: CASSKQLAGGNNEQFF
clone size: .; J gene: TRBJ2-1; D gene: .; V gene: TRBV7-2; CDR3 DNA: TGTGCCAGCAGCTCGCTAGCGAGTACTGAGCAGTTCTTC; CDR3 protein: CASSSLASTEQFF
clone size: few; J gene: TRBJ2-7; D gene: .; V gene: TRBV7-2; CDR3 DNA: TGTGCCAGCAGCTTAGCGAGGGGAGCGTCCCACGAGCAGTACTTC; CDR3 protein: CASSLARGASHEQYF
clone size: .; J gene: TRBJ1-2; D gene: .; V gene: TRBV13; CDR3 DNA: TGTGCCAGCAGCCCAGGGACCCAGAGAGGCTACACCTTC; CDR3 protein: CASSPGTQRGYTF
clone size: few; J gene: TRBJ1-5; D gene: .; V gene: TRBV28; CDR3 DNA: TGTGCCAGCAGTCGGCGCAGGGGCGCCTATAGCAATCAGCCCCAGCATTTT; CDR3 protein: CASSRRRGAYSNQPQHF
clone size: few; J gene: TRBJ1-2; D gene: .; V gene: TRBV6-5; CDR3 DNA: TGTGCCAGCAGTTACTCAGCAAACTATGGCTACACCTTC; CDR3 protein: CASSYSANYGYTF
clone size: .; J gene: TRBJ2-3; D gene: .; V gene: TRBV5-4; CDR3 DNA: TGTGCCAGCAGCCGGATCGGACAGTTAGAGCTAGCCCCCACAGATACGCAGTATTTT; CDR3 protein: CASSRIGQLELAPTDTQYF
clone size: .; J gene: TRBJ2-3; D gene: .; V gene: TRBV21-1; CDR3 DNA: TGTGCCAGCAGCCTGCGTAGGGGGAGCGGGAGCACAGATACGCAGTATTTT; CDR3 protein: CASSLRRGSGSTDTQYF
clone size: .; J gene: TRBJ2-7; D gene: .; V gene: TRBV11-2; CDR3 DNA: TGTGCCAGCAGCATCTCCTACGAGCAGTACTTC; CDR3 protein: CASSISYEQYF
clone size: .; J gene: TRBJ2-3; D gene: TRBD2; V gene: TRBV11-1; CDR3 DNA: TGTGCCAGCAGCTTATCAAGCGGGGTCACAGATACGCAGTATTTT; CDR3 protein: CASSLSSGVTDTQYF
clone size: .; J gene: TRBJ2-7; D gene: .; V gene: TRBV19; CDR3 DNA: TGTGCCAGTAGGGCAGCGGTTAGCTCCTACGAGCAGTACTTC; CDR3 protein: CASRAAVSSYEQYF
clone size: .; J gene: TRBJ1-4; D gene: .; V gene: TRBV2; CDR3 DNA: TGTGCCAGCAGTGAACGGCCGACCCGGGGAGGGGGAAAACTGTTTTTT; CDR3 protein: CASSERPTRGGGKLFF
clone size: .; J gene: TRBJ2-7; D gene: .; V gene: TRBV28; CDR3 DNA: TGTGCCAGCAGTGGCGGAGTGGTAGGCATCCTGAGGGAGCAGTACTTC; CDR3 protein: CASSGGVVGILREQYF
clone size: .; J gene: TRBJ2-3; D gene: .; V gene: TRBV2; CDR3 DNA: TGTGCCAGCAGCAGGCGGGCCCTAACAGATACGCAGTATTTT; CDR3 protein: CASSRRALTDTQYF
clone size: .; J gene: TRBJ2-2; D gene: TRBD2; V gene: TRBV7-9; CDR3 DNA: TGTGCCAGCAGCTTATACGGGACTAGCGCCCCCGGGGAGCTGTTTTTT; CDR3 protein: CASSLYGTSAPGELFF
clone size: .; J gene: TRBJ1-5; D gene: .; V gene: TRBV5-5; CDR3 DNA: TGTGCCAGCAGCTTGTGGGGTCGGAACAATCAGCCCCAGCATTTT; CDR3 protein: CASSLWGRNNQPQHF
clone size: .; J gene: TRBJ1-1; D gene: .; V gene: TRBV6-5; CDR3 DNA: TGTGCCACGGAGGGGGTGCAGGGATCTGAAGCTTTCTTT; CDR3 protein: CATEGVQGSEAFF
clone size: .; J gene: TRBJ2-7; D gene: .; V gene: TRBV5-4; CDR3 DNA: TGTGCCAGCAGCCTTGACAGCCCCTACGAGCAGTACTTC; CDR3 protein: CASSLDSPYEQYF
clone size: .; J gene: TRBJ2-3; D gene: .; V gene: TRBV9; CDR3 DNA: TGTGCCAGCAGCGTCGACCGGGGTACGCAGTATTTT; CDR3 protein: CASSVDRGTQYF
clone size: once; J gene: TRBJ1-1; D gene: TRBD1; V gene: TRBV6-5; CDR3 DNA: TGTGCCAGCAGTGTACAGGGGGGCCTCACTGAAGCTTTCTTT; CDR3 protein: CASSVQGGLTEAFF
clone size: .; J gene: TRBJ2-7; D gene: TRBD1; V gene: TRBV27; CDR3 DNA: TGTGCCAGCAGTCTTGGGACAGGGGAGAGAGAGCAGTACTTC; CDR3 protein: CASSLGTGEREQYF
clone size: .; J gene: TRBJ1-1; D gene: .; V gene: TRBV5-1; CDR3 DNA: TGCGCCAGCAGCTTGGCCGCCGGCAGGGGCACTGAAGCTTTCTTT; CDR3 protein: CASSLAAGRGTEAFF
clone size: .; J gene: TRBJ1-1; D gene: .; V gene: TRBV27; CDR3 DNA: TGTGCCAGCAGTCCTATAAACAGTTATCAAAACACTGAAGCTTTCTTT; CDR3 protein: CASSPINSYQNTEAFF
clone size: .; J gene: TRBJ1-1; D gene: TRBD1; V gene: TRBV12-5; CDR3 DNA: TGTGCTAGCCGTCAGGGGGTAGGCACTGAAGCTTTCTTT; CDR3 protein: CASRQGVGTEAFF
clone size: .; J gene: TRBJ1-1; D gene: .; V gene: TRBV25-1; CDR3 DNA: TGTGCCAGCAGTGAAATTTTTAGAGCTTTCTTT; CDR3 protein: CASSEIFRAFF
clone size: .; J gene: TRBJ1-6; D gene: .; V gene: TRBV14; CDR3 DNA: TGTGCCAGCAGCCAAGATCCTTTCTCGATTAATAATTCACCCCTCCACTTT; CDR3 protein: CASSQDPFSINNSPLHF
clone size: .; J gene: TRBJ2-1; D gene: TRBD2; V gene: TRBV7-3; CDR3 DNA: TGTGCCAGCAGTTATAGCGGGAGGGGGAATGAGCAGTTCTTC; CDR3 protein: CASSYSGRGNEQFF